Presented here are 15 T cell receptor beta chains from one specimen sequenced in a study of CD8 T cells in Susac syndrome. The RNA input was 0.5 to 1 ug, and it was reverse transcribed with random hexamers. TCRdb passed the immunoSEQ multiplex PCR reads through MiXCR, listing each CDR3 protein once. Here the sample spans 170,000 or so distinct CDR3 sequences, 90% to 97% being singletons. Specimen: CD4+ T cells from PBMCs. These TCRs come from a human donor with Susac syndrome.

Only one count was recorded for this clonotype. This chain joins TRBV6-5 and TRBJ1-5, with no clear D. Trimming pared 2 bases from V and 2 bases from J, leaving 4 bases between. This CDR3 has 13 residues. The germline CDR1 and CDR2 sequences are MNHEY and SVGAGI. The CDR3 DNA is TGTGCCAGCAGTTACGGGGGCAATCAGCCCCAGCATTTT. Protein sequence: CASSYGGNQPQHF.

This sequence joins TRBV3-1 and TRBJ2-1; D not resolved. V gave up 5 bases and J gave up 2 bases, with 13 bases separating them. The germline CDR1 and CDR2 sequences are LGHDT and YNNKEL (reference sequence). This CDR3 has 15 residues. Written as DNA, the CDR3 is TGTGCCAGCAGCGTACGGAACACAGCCTACAATGAGCAGTTCTTC. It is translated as CASSVRNTAYNEQFF.

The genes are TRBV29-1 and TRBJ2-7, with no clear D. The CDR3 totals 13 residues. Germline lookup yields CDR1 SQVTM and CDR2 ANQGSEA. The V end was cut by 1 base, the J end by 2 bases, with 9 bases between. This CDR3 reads CSVEAAGTYEQYF. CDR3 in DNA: TGCAGCGTTGAAGCGGCAGGAACCTACGAGCAGTACTTC.

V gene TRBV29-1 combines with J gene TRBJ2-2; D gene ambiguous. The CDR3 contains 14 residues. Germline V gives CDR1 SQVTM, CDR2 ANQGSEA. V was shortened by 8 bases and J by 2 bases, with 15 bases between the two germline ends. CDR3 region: CSTGPDLNTGELFF. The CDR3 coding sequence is TGCAGCACGGGTCCTGACCTAAACACCGGGGAGCTGTTTTTT.

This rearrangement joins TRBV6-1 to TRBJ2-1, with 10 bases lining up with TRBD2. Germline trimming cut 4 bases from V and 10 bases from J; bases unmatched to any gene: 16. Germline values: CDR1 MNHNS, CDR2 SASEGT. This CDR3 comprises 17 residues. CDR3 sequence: CASSGPNLSGRVKEQFF. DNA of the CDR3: TGTGCCAGCAGTGGCCCCAACCTCAGCGGGAGGGTCAAGGAGCAGTTCTTC.

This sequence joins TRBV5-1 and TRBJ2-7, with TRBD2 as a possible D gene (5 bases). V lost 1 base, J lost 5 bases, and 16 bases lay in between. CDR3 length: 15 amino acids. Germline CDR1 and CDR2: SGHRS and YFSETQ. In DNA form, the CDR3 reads TGCGCCAGCAGCTTGCGGAGTGAAGGAGGCCACGAGCAGTACTTC. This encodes CASSLRSEGGHEQYF.

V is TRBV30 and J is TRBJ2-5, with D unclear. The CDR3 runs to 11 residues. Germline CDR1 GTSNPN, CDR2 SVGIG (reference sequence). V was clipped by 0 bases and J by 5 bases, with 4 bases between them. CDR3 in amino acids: CAWSVRETQYF. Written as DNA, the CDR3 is TGTGCCTGGAGTGTAAGGGAGACCCAGTACTTC. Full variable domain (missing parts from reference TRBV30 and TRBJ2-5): SQTIHQWPATLVQPVGSPLSLECTVEGTSNPNLYWYRQAAGRGLQLLFYSVGIGQISSEVPQNLSASRPQDRQFILSSKKLLLSDSGFYLCAWSVRETQYFGPGTRLLVL.

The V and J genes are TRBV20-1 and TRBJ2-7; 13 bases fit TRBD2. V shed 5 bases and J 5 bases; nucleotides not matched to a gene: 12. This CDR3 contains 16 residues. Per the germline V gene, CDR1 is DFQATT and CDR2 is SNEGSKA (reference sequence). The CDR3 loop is CSAFLPGLAGRDEQYF. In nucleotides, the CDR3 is TGCAGTGCTTTTCTCCCGGGACTAGCGGGACGGGACGAGCAGTACTTC.

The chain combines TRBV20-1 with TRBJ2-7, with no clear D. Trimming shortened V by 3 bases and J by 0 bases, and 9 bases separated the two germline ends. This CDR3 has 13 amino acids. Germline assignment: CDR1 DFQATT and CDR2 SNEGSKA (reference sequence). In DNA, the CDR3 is TGCAGTGCTAGTGTGGCAGCCTCCTACGAGCAGTACGTC. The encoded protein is CSASVAASYEQYV.

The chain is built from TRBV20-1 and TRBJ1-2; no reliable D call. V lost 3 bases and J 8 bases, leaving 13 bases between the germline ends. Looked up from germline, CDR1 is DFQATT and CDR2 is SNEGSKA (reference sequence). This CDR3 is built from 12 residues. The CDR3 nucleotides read TGCAGTGCTAGTTTGGTTTCGCGGGGCTACACCTTC. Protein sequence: CSASLVSRGYTF.

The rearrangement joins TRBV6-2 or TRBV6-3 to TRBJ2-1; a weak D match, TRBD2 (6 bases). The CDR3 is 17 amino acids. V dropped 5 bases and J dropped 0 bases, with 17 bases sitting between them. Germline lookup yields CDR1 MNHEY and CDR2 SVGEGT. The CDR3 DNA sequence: TGTGCCAGCAGTACAACAAGGAGGGGACTCTCCTACAATGAGCAGTTCTTC. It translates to CASSTTRRGLSYNEQFF.

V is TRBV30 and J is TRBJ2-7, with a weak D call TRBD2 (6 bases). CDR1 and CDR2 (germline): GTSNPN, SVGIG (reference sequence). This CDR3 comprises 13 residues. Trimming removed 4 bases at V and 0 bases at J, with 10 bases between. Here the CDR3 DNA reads TGTGCCTGGATCCCTAGCGACTCCTACGAGCAGTACTTC. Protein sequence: CAWIPSDSYEQYF.

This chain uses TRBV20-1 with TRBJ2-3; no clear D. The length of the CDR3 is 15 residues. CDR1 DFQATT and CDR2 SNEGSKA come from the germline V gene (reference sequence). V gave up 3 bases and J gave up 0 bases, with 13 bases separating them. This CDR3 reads CSASPNTPSTDTQYF. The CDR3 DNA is TGCAGTGCTAGTCCCAACACGCCGAGCACAGATACGCAGTATTTT.

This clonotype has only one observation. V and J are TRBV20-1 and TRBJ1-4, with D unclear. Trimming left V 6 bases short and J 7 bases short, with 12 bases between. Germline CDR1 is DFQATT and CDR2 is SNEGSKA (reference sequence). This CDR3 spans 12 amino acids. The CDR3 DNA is TGCAGTGCCCGGGCCATTAGTGAAAAACTGTTTTTT. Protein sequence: CSARAISEKLFF.

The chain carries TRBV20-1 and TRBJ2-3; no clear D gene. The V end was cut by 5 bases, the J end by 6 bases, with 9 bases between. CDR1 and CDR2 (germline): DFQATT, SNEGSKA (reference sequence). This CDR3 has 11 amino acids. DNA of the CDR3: TGCAGTGCTCTTTACGGTGATACGCAGTATTTT. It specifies CSALYGDTQYF.